The sequence of this T cell receptor beta chain was determined in a study of blood T cell repertoires in COVID-19. Study details: The United States, Italy and Spain were the sources of the acute and convalescent COVID-19 samples. PBMCs, B-cell-depleted T cells, or T cells provided the cDNA or gDNA that made up the material.

Participants, about 18 to 90 years old, spanned fewer than 30 US areas. Trimming left V 5 bases short and J 4 bases short, with 8 bases between. The CDR3 covers 12 residues. Germline V gives CDR1 MNHEY, CDR2 SVGAGI. Authors' analysis steps: Amplified reference gene primers provided the basis for estimating nucleated cell counts. The protocol was immunoSEQ multiplex PCR, while the TCRdb copy is restricted to in-frame clones and leaves out a portion. V and J calls and clone size are those listed in that table; D and trimming were worked out from the DNA. This table has approximately 180,000 clones, 89% appearing once.

The receptor was isolated from a woman in her 40s with acute COVID-19. The chain joins TRBV6-5 to TRBJ1-2; unclear D gene. The sequencing sample was made of PBMCs or T cells enriched from blood (not recorded which). The CDR3 nucleotides read TGTGCCAGCAGTCGGAGGAGCTATGGCTACACCTTC. Translation: CASSRRSYGYTF.